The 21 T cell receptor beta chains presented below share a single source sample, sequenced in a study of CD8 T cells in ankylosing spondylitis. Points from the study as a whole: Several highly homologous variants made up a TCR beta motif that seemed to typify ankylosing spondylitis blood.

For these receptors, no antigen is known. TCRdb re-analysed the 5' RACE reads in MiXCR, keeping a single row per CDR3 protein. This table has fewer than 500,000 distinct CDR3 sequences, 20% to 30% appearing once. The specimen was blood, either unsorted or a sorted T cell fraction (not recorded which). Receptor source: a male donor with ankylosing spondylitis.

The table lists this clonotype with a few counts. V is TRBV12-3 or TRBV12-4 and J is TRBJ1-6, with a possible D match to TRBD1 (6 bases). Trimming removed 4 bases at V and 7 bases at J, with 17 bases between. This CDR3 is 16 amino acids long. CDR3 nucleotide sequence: TGTGCCAGCAGTTCCGGGACATGGAGAATAAATTCACCCCTCCACTTT. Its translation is CASSSGTWRINSPLHF.

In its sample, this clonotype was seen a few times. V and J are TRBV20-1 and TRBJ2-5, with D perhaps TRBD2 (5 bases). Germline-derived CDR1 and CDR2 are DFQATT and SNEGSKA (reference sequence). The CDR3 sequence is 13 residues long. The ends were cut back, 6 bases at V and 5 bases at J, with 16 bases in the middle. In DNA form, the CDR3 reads TGCAGTGCCCGGCGGACTGCCTCGGAGACCCAGTACTTC. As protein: CSARRTASETQYF.

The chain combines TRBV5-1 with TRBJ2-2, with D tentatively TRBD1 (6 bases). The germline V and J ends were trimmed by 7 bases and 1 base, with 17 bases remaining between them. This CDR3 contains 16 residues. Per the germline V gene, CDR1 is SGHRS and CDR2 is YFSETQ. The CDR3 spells CASSPLWGLNTGELFF. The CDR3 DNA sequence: TGCGCCAGCTCCCCCTTGTGGGGGCTGAACACCGGGGAGCTGTTTTTT.

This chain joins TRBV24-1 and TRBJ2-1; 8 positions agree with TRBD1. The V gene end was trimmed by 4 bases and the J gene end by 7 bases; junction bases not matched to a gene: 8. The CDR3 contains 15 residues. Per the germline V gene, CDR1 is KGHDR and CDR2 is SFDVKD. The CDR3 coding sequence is TGTGCCACCAGTGAACTCCCAGGGGGCAGGAATGAGCAGTTCTTC. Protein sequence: CATSELPGGRNEQFF.

CDR3 region: CASSPPWLAGGPGELFF. The CDR3 bases are TGTGCCAGCAGCCCCCCCTGGTTAGCGGGAGGTCCCGGGGAGCTGTTTTTT. The rearrangement links TRBV5-6 to TRBJ2-2; 10 nucleotides agree with TRBD2. CDR1 and CDR2 from the germline V gene are SGHDT and YYEEEE. J was trimmed by 6 bases and V by 4 bases; bases with no gene match: 12. The CDR3 runs to 17 residues. The variable domain in full, completed from reference TRBV5-6 and TRBJ2-2, reads DAGVTQSPTHLIKTRGQQVTLRCSPKSGHDTVSWYQQALGQGPQFIFQYYEEEERQRGNFPDRFSGHQFPNYSSELNVNALLLGDSALYLCASSPPWLAGGPGELFFGEGSRLTVL.

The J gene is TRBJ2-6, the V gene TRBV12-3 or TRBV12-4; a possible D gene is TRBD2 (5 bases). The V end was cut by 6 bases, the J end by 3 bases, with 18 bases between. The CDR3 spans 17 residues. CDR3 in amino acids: CASSHSRGRDGANVLTF. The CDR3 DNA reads TGTGCCAGCAGCCACTCCCGGGGTAGAGATGGGGCCAACGTCCTGACTTTC.

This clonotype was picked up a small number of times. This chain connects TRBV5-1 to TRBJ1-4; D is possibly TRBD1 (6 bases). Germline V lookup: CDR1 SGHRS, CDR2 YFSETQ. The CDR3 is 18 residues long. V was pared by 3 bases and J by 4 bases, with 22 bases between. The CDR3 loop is CASSSGHSYGAVNEKLFF. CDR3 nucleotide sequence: TGCGCCAGCAGCTCGGGACACTCCTACGGGGCGGTTAATGAAAAACTGTTTTTT. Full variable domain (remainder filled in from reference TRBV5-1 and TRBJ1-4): KAGVTQTPRYLIKTRGQQVTLSCSPISGHRSVSWYQQTPGQGLQFLFEYFSETQRNKGNFPGRFSGRQFSNSRSEMNVSTLELGDSALYLCASSSGHSYGAVNEKLFFGSGTQLSVL.

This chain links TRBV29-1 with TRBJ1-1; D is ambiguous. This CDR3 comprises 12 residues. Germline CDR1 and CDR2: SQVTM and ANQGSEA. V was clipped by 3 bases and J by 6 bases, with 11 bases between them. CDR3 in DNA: TGCAGCGTTGATCCCAGCCTATCTGAAGCTTTCTTT. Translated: CSVDPSLSEAFF. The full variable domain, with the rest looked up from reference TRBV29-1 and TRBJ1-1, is SAVISQKPSRDICQRGTSLTIQCQVDSQVTMMFWYRQQPGQSLTLIATANQGSEATYESGFVIDKFPISRPNLTFSTLTVSNMSPEDSSIYLCSVDPSLSEAFFGQGTRLTVV.

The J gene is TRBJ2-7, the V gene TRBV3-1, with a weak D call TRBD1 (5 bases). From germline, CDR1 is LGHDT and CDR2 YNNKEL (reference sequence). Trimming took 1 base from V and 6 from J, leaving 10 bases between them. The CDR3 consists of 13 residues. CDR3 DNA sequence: TGTGCCAGCAGCCAAGGCCAGGGCGGCGAGCAGTACTTC. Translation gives CASSQGQGGEQYF.

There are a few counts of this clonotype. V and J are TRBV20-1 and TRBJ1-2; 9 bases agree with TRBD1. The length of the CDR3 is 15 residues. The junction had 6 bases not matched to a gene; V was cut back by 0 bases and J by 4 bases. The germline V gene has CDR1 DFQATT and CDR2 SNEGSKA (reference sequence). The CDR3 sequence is CSARDVPGQGYGYTF. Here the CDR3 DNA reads TGCAGTGCTAGAGATGTACCGGGACAGGGCTATGGCTACACCTTC.

The CDR3 spells CSAAWTATNEKLFF. The CDR3 nucleotides read TGCAGCGCGGCCTGGACAGCAACTAATGAAAAACTGTTTTTT. This sequence joins TRBV29-1 and TRBJ1-4; D may be TRBD1 (6 bases). The germline CDR1 and CDR2 sequences are SQVTM and ANQGSEA. CDR3 length equals 14 residues. Trimming removed 7 bases at V and 0 bases at J, with 12 bases between.

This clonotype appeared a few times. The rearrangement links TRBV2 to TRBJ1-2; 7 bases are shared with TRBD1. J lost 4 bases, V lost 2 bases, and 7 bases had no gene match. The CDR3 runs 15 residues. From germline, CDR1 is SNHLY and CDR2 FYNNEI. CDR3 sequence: CASSEREGAGYGYTF. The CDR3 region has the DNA TGTGCCAGCAGTGAACGGGAGGGGGCTGGCTATGGCTACACCTTC.

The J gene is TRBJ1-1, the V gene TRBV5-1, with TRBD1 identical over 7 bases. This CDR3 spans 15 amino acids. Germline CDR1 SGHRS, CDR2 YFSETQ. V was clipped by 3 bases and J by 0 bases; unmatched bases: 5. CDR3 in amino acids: CASSSMTGMNTEAFF. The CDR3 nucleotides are TGCGCCAGCAGCTCGATGACAGGGATGAACACTGAAGCTTTCTTT. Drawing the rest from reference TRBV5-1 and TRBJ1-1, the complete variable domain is KAGVTQTPRYLIKTRGQQVTLSCSPISGHRSVSWYQQTPGQGLQFLFEYFSETQRNKGNFPGRFSGRQFSNSRSEMNVSTLELGDSALYLCASSSMTGMNTEAFFGQGTRLTVV.

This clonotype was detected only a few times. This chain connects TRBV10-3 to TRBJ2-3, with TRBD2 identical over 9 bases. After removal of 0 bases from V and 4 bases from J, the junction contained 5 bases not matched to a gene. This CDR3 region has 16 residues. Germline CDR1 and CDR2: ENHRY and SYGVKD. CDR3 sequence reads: CAISESSGSRADTQYF. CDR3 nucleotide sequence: TGTGCCATCAGTGAGTCTAGCGGGAGTAGGGCAGATACGCAGTATTTT.

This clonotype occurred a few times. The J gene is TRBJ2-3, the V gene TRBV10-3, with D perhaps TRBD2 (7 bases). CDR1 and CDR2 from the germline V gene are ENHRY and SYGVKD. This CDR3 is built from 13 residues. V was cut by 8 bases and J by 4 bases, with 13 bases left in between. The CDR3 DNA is TGTGCCATCGATCAAGGGGGGGCAGATACGCAGTATTTT. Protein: CAIDQGGADTQYF.

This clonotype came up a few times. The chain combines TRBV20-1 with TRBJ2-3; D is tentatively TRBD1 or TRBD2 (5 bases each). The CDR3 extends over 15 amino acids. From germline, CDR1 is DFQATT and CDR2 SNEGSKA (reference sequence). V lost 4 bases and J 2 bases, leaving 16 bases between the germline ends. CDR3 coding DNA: TGCAGTGCTATACCTAACCCGGGGCACACAGATACGCAGTATTTT. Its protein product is CSAIPNPGHTDTQYF.

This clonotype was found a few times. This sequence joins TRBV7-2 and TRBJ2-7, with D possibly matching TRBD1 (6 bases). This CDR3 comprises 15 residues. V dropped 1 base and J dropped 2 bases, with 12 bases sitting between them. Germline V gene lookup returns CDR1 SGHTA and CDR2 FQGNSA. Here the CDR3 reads CASSLVATGAYEQYV. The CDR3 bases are TGTGCCAGCAGCTTAGTCGCGACAGGAGCCTACGAGCAGTACGTC.

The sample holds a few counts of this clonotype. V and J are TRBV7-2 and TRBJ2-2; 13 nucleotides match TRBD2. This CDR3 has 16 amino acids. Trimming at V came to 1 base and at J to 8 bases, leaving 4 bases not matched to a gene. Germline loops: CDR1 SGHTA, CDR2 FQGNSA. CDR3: CASSLGTSGRKGELFF. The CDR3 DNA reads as TGTGCCAGCAGCTTAGGGACTAGCGGGAGAAAGGGGGAGCTGTTTTTT.

CDR3 bases: TGTGCCAGCAGCTTACGGCTAGGGGGTGGCTCTGATGGCTACACCTTC. Translating gives CASSLRLGGGSDGYTF. This sequence joins TRBV7-9 and TRBJ1-2, with D perhaps matching TRBD1 (6 bases). CDR1 is SEHNR, CDR2 FQNEAQ, per germline (reference sequence). The CDR3 contains 16 residues. Between the trimmed V and J ends, which lost 2 bases and 6 bases, there was a span of 19 bases.

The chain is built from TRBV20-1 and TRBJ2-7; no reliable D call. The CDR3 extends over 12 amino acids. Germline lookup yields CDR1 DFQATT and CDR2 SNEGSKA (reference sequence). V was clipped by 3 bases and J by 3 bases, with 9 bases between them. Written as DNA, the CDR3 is TGCAGTGCTAGGGACCGTCGCTACGAGCAGTACGTC. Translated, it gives CSARDRRYEQYV.

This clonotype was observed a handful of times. The CDR3 DNA is TGTGCCACCAGTCAGGACAGGGGTGACCAGCCCCAGCATTTT. Translation gives CATSQDRGDQPQHF. This chain uses TRBV24-1 with TRBJ1-5, with 9 bases matching TRBD1. In germline, CDR1 is KGHDR, CDR2 SFDVKD. The CDR3 consists of 14 residues. V trimming: 6 bases; J trimming: 7 bases; junction bases outside the gene matches: 6.